This is a list of T cell receptor beta chains from one sample in a study of beta chain features in type 1 diabetes. Generated by immunoSEQ multiplex PCR, the TCRdb table keeps only in-frame clones and is missing some. The sample carries about 260,000 clones, approximately 25% recorded once. Sequencing was carried out using naive CD4+ T cells from blood. The origin of the receptors is a woman aged 25 to 39 with type 1 diabetes. The CDR3 runs from the conserved cysteine through the conserved F or W. D genes are given only for firm matches. Size tells how often a clone was seen (once, few, many) or the class of an expanded clone, and some rows leave it out.

length,D,size,V,J,DNA,CDR3
14,TRBD2,NA,TRBV18,TRBJ2-1,TGTGCCAGCTCAATCTTAGCGGGACACAATGAGCAGTTCTTC,CASSILAGHNEQFF
15,TRBD1,few,TRBV9,TRBJ1-2,TGTGCCAGCAGCGTAGCGTGGGACAGAAACTATGGCTACACCTTC,CASSVAWDRNYGYTF
18,TRBD2,NA,TRBV25-1,TRBJ2-1,TGTGCCAGCAGTGAATGGGGCACTAGCGGGAGCTCCTACAATGAGCAGTTCTTC,CASSEWGTSGSSYNEQFF
16,TRBD2,NA,TRBV5-1,TRBJ2-5,TGCGCCAGCAGGGACCTCCTAGCGGCAGCGAGAGAGACCCAGTACTTC,CASRDLLAAARETQYF
15,NA,few,TRBV19,TRBJ1-1,TGTGCCAGTAGTAAGTCGTGGAGATCGAACACTGAAGCTTTCTTT,CASSKSWRSNTEAFF
17,NA,NA,TRBV30,TRBJ2-1,TGTGCCTCGGACACGGTAGAGGGGGGCGGGAGTGTCAATGAGCAGTTCTTC,CASDTVEGGGSVNEQFF
13,NA,few,TRBV7-9,TRBJ1-5,TGTGCCAGCAGCTTCAGTTACGATCAGCCCCAGCATTTT,CASSFSYDQPQHF
15,NA,NA,TRBV27,TRBJ2-3,TGTGCCAGCAGCCACCGGATAGGGGGAACAGATACGCAGTATTTT,CASSHRIGGTDTQYF
14,NA,NA,TRBV7-9,TRBJ2-1,TGTGCCAGCAGCTTGGAGGGACTGTTTGATGAGCAGTTCTTC,CASSLEGLFDEQFF
13,NA,few,TRBV7-2,TRBJ2-1,TGTGCCAGCAGCTTCGACAGCTACAATGAGCAGTTCTTC,CASSFDSYNEQFF
13,NA,NA,TRBV30,TRBJ2-5,TGTGCCTGGAGTGTACACAGCCAAGAGACCCAGTACTTC,CAWSVHSQETQYF
11,NA,NA,TRBV29-1,TRBJ2-5,TGCAGCGTCGCGTCAGAGGGGACCCAGTACTTC,CSVASEGTQYF
15,TRBD1,NA,TRBV28,TRBJ2-4,TGTGCCAGCAGTGGACAGGACGGTGCCAAAAACATTCAGTACTTC,CASSGQDGAKNIQYF
12,NA,NA,TRBV30,TRBJ1-1,TGTGCCTGGTCCAGACAGAACACTGAAGCTTTCTTT,CAWSRQNTEAFF
15,TRBD1,few,TRBV29-1,TRBJ2-1,TGCAGCGTTCTAGGGACAGGGGGCTCGATCGGTGAGCAGTTCTTC,CSVLGTGGSIGEQFF
14,TRBD2,NA,TRBV25-1,TRBJ2-3,TGTGCCAGCAGTCAAACTAGCGGCACAGATACGCAGTATTTT,CASSQTSGTDTQYF
11,NA,NA,TRBV7-9,TRBJ1-5,TGTGCCAGCAGCCTCGGGATAACCCAGCATTTT,CASSLGITQHF
12,NA,few,TRBV19,TRBJ2-7,TGTGCCAGTAGTTCGACAACCTACGAGCAGTACTTC,CASSSTTYEQYF
15,NA,NA,TRBV5-1,TRBJ1-5,TGCGCCAGCAGCTTGGCCGGGGGAGGCAATCAGCCCCAGCATTTT,CASSLAGGGNQPQHF
16,TRBD2,NA,TRBV15,TRBJ2-3,TGTGCCACCAGCAAGACTAGCGGGAAGCCCACAGATACGCAGTATTTT,CATSKTSGKPTDTQYF
11,NA,few,TRBV30,TRBJ1-2,TGTGCCTGGAGTGTAGGGGTTGGCTACACCTTC,CAWSVGVGYTF
15,NA,NA,TRBV7-9,TRBJ1-2,TGTGCCAGCAGCTTAGCGCTTTCAGGGGAGTATGGCTACACCTTC,CASSLALSGEYGYTF
12,NA,few,TRBV7-2,TRBJ2-3,TGTGCCAGCAGCTTAGACCGCGGGCCGCAGTATTTT,CASSLDRGPQYF
14,TRBD1,NA,TRBV4-1,TRBJ2-7,TGCGCCAGCAGCCGGGACAGCAGATACTACGAGCAGTACTTC,CASSRDSRYYEQYF
13,NA,NA,TRBV29-1,TRBJ2-3,TGCAGCGAAATCTCGGGAGCGGCAGATACGCAGTATTTT,CSEISGAADTQYF
15,TRBD2,few,TRBV9,TRBJ2-1,TGTGCCAGCAGCCGTAGCGGGAGCTCCTACAATGAGCAGTTCTTC,CASSRSGSSYNEQFF
16,TRBD2,NA,TRBV30,TRBJ2-3,TGTGCCTGGAGTCCCGGGTTAGCGGGGGGCACAGATACGCAGTATTTT,CAWSPGLAGGTDTQYF
14,TRBD1,few,TRBV6-1,TRBJ2-1,TGTGCCAGCAGGGCCGACAGGGCAACTAATGAGCAGTTCTTC,CASRADRATNEQFF
15,NA,NA,TRBV7-9,TRBJ2-1,TGTGCCAGCCCCTCTTTAGGGCTAGCAGGCAATGAGCAGTTCTTC,CASPSLGLAGNEQFF
14,NA,few,TRBV9,TRBJ2-5,TGTGCCAGCAGCCCGCGGCGGGCGCGAGAGACCCAGTACTTC,CASSPRRARETQYF
13,NA,NA,TRBV9,TRBJ2-5,TGTGCCAGCAGCGTAGACATCCAAGAGACCCAGTACTTC,CASSVDIQETQYF
11,NA,NA,TRBV20-1,TRBJ2-3,TGCAGTGCTAGTCGCGGTGCCGGGACTCGATTT,CSASRGAGTRF
12,NA,NA,TRBV30,TRBJ2-1,TGTGCCTGGAGTGTACTCGGGACACGGGAGTTCTTC,CAWSVLGTREFF
14,NA,few,TRBV5-1,TRBJ2-5,TGCGCCAGCAGCTTGCGCGGGACCCAAGAGACCCAGTACTTC,CASSLRGTQETQYF
12,NA,NA,TRBV11-2,TRBJ1-2,TGTGCCAGCAGCTTCGGGTCGGGAGGCTACACCTTC,CASSFGSGGYTF
14,TRBD2,NA,TRBV7-9,TRBJ2-3,TGTGCCAGCAGCTTGAGCGGGGTCACAGATACGCAGTATTTT,CASSLSGVTDTQYF
15,TRBD2,NA,TRBV6-5,TRBJ2-1,TGTGCCAGCGGATTACTAGCGGGAGCGGGGAATGAGCAGTTCTTC,CASGLLAGAGNEQFF
15,TRBD2,NA,TRBV5-4,TRBJ2-1,TGTGCCAGCAGTTTGGGACTAGCGGGCCTCAATGAGCAGTTCTTC,CASSLGLAGLNEQFF
13,NA,few,TRBV30,TRBJ2-2,TGTGCCTGGAGCTCCCGGAACACCGGGGAGCTGTTTTTT,CAWSSRNTGELFF
13,NA,NA,TRBV18,TRBJ1-1,TGTGCCAGCTCACCACCGGGACACTCAGAAGCTTTCTTT,CASSPPGHSEAFF
15,TRBD1,NA,TRBV18,TRBJ2-7,TGTGCCAGCTCACGGACCGGGACAGGGGTCTACGAGCAGTACTTC,CASSRTGTGVYEQYF
14,TRBD1,NA,TRBV5-1,TRBJ2-7,TGCGCCAGCAGCTCCGGGACAGCATCCTACGAGCAGTACTTC,CASSSGTASYEQYF
13,NA,NA,TRBV30,TRBJ2-3,TGTGCCTGGAGCCTACTAGAAACAGATACGCAGTATTTT,CAWSLLETDTQYF
16,TRBD2,NA,TRBV4-1,TRBJ2-7,TGCGCCAGCAGCCAGACCAGGACTAGCGGGATTTACGAGCAGTACTTC,CASSQTRTSGIYEQYF
13,TRBD1,NA,TRBV30,TRBJ2-7,TGTGCCTTAGGCAGGACAGGCTCCTACGAGCAGTACTTC,CALGRTGSYEQYF
15,TRBD1,NA,TRBV9,TRBJ2-5,TGTGCCAGCAGCAAGGACAGGGGGCGGCAGGAGACCCAGTACTTC,CASSKDRGRQETQYF
15,TRBD1,NA,TRBV25-1,TRBJ1-2,TGTGCCAGCAGTGAGCGGACAGGGGCTCTTTATGGCTACACCTTC,CASSERTGALYGYTF
12,TRBD2,NA,TRBV5-1,TRBJ2-7,TGCGCCAGCAGCTGGAGCGGGATGGAGCAGTACTTC,CASSWSGMEQYF
12,NA,few,TRBV19,TRBJ2-5,TGTGCCAGTAGCCCAGGGCAAGAGACCCAGTACTTC,CASSPGQETQYF
15,TRBD2,NA,TRBV30,TRBJ2-1,TGTGCCTGGAGTCTCCTAGCGGGAGTCTGGAATGAGCAGTTCTTC,CAWSLLAGVWNEQFF
12,NA,NA,TRBV5-1,TRBJ2-7,TGCGCCAGCAGCTTCGGACAGTACGAGCAGTACTTC,CASSFGQYEQYF
15,TRBD1,few,TRBV7-2,TRBJ2-7,TGTGCCAGCAGCCAGGGGACAGGGGGACCCTACGAGCAGTACTTC,CASSQGTGGPYEQYF
12,NA,NA,TRBV6-5,TRBJ2-1,TGTGCCAGCAGCTCCGGGGTGGATGAGCAGTTCTTC,CASSSGVDEQFF